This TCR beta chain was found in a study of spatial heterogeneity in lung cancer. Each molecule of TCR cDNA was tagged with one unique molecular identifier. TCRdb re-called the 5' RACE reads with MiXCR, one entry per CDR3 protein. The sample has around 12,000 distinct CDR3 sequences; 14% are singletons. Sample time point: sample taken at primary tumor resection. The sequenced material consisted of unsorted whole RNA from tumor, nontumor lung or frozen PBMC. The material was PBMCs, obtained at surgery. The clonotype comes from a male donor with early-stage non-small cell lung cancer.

This CDR3 reads CASSRLGQNTGELFF. The DNA of the CDR3 is TGTGCCAGCAGTCGCCTAGGACAGAACACCGGGGAGCTGTTTTTT. The J gene is TRBJ2-2, the V gene TRBV6-5; a weak D match, TRBD1 (5 bases). There are 15 residues in the CDR3. Germline lookup yields CDR1 MNHEY and CDR2 SVGAGI. The germline V and J ends were trimmed by 5 bases and 1 base, with 11 bases remaining between them.